This paragraph covers one TCR beta chain sequence. Its specificity is not known. The same CDR3 also results from other DNA sequences found in this sample. The sample belongs to a study of T cell responses to AZD1222 COVID-19 vaccine. Study-wide findings and caveats: Unmutated regions of variants are reportedly targeted by nearly half of spike-specific TCRs.

Clones were read by immunoSEQ multiplex PCR, and TCRdb kept only the in-frame ones, dropping some. In the table there are approximately 200,000 clones, around 86% of which are singletons. The sample here was peripheral blood, taken on day 0 of MenACWY control vaccination. This receptor was obtained from an adult in good health.

CDR3 DNA sequence: TGTGCCAGCAGCCAAGCAGACACTGAAGCTTTCTTT. This gives the protein CASSQADTEAFF. This chain connects TRBV3-1 (or the pseudogene TRBV3-2) to TRBJ1-1; D is undetermined. The V gene lost 1 base and the J gene lost 3 bases, with 3 bases spanning the gap. The CDR3 sequence is 12 residues long. Germline CDR1 reads LGHDT; CDR2 reads YNNKEL (reference sequence).